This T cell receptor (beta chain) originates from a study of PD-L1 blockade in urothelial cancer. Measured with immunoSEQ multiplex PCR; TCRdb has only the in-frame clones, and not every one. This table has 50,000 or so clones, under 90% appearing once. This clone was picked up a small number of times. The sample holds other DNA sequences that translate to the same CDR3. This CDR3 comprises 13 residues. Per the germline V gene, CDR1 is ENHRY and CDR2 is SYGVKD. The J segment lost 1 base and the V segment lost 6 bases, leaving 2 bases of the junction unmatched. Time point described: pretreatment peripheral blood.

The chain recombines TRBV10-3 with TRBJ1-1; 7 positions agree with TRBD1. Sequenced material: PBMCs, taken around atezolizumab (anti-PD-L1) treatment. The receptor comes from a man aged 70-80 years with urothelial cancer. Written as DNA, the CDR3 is TGTGCCATCAGAGGACAGGAGAACACTGAAGCTTTCTTT. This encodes CAIRGQENTEAFF.